What follows are 23 T cell receptor beta chains derived from one specimen sequenced in a study of T cell responses to AZD1222 COVID-19 vaccine. The assay was immunoSEQ multiplex PCR, and TCRdb's table has in-frame clones only and misses some. The data contain some 30,000 clones, around 84% of them singletons. Sequencing used peripheral blood, obtained 28 days after the second AZD1222 dose. The source of these receptors is an adult who received the AZD1222 COVID-19 vaccine.

This chain connects TRBV19 to TRBJ1-6; D is ambiguous. Germline V gene data show CDR1 as LNHDA and CDR2 as SQIVND (reference sequence). The CDR3 extends over 16 amino acids. V lost 4 bases and J 0 bases, leaving 10 bases between the germline ends. The CDR3 sequence: CASSTSAGSYNSPLHF. CDR3 nucleotide sequence: TGTGCCAGTAGTACATCGGCAGGCTCCTATAATTCACCCCTCCACTTT.

This rearrangement joins TRBV7-9 to TRBJ2-1, with a possible D match to TRBD1 (5 bases). Germline lookup yields CDR1 SEHNR and CDR2 FQNEAQ (reference sequence). Trimming took 4 bases from V and 0 from J, leaving 10 bases between them. The CDR3 loop spans 15 amino acids. The CDR3 DNA reads as TGTGCCAGCAGCTCCGGACATAGCTCCTACAATGAGCAGTTCTTC. Translating gives CASSSGHSSYNEQFF.

The rearrangement uses TRBV20-1 and TRBJ1-3; TRBD1 matches at 11 bases. The CDR3 consists of 11 residues. Germline assignment: CDR1 DFQATT and CDR2 SNEGSKA (reference sequence). Unmatched junction bases numbered 5, after V lost 6 bases and J lost 13 bases. The CDR3 DNA follows: TGCAGTGCAATGGGACAGGGGGAAATATATTTT. Translation: CSAMGQGEIYF.

This chain links TRBV30 with TRBJ1-5; D uncertain. The CDR3 has 15 amino acids. V shed 1 base and J shed 1 base, with 11 bases lying between them. In germline, CDR1 is GTSNPN, CDR2 SVGIG (reference sequence). The CDR3, as DNA: TGTGCCTGGAGTGGAGGTGGAGGGAGCAATCAGCCCCAGCATTTT. The encoded protein is CAWSGGGGSNQPQHF.

The chain combines TRBV5-4 with TRBJ1-3; TRBD1 aligns across 7 bases. The CDR3 contains 14 residues. V shed 5 bases, J shed 0 bases, and the junction held 2 bases outside the gene matches. From germline, CDR1 is SGHNT and CDR2 YYREEE (reference sequence). The CDR3 is CASRQGSSGNTIYF. Here the CDR3 DNA reads TGTGCCAGCAGACAGGGGAGCTCTGGAAACACCATATATTTT.

The J gene is TRBJ1-1, the V gene TRBV6-5, with 8 positions matching TRBD1. V gave up 8 bases and J gave up 3 bases; unmatched junction bases: 5. The CDR3 totals 13 residues. Germline CDR1 MNHEY, CDR2 SVGAGI. CDR3 coding DNA: TGTGCCAGCCGGACAGGGAGGGACACTGAAGCTTTCTTT. Residues: CASRTGRDTEAFF.

This chain connects TRBV6-5 to TRBJ1-6, with D possibly being TRBD1 (6 bases). Germline lookup yields CDR1 MNHEY and CDR2 SVGAGI. The length of the CDR3 is 13 residues. Trimming cost V 7 bases and J 5 bases, with 9 bases left between them. The CDR3 nucleotides read TGTGCCAGCACCAGGGGAAATAATTCACCCCTCCACTTT. It is translated as CASTRGNNSPLHF.

This clone was seen more than once but under ten times. The chain joins TRBV29-1 to TRBJ1-5; no clear D. The CDR3 sequence is 12 residues long. Germline values: CDR1 SQVTM, CDR2 ANQGSEA. V was shortened by 6 bases and J by 4 bases, with 10 bases between the two germline ends. The CDR3 DNA follows: TGCAGCGTACAAGAGGCAAATCAGCCCCAGCATTTT. It specifies CSVQEANQPQHF.

In its sample, this clone was seen once. V is TRBV30 and J is TRBJ1-1; D unresolved. Germline V gene sequence: CDR1 GTSNPN, CDR2 SVGIG (reference sequence). The V end lost 2 bases, the J end lost 0 bases, and 10 bases lay between the germline ends. The CDR3 is 14 residues long. CDR3 DNA: TGTGCCTGGAGTCACAGCCTATTGAACACTGAAGCTTTCTTT. Amino acid sequence: CAWSHSLLNTEAFF.

This clone was picked up one time. This rearrangement joins TRBV18 to TRBJ1-5; D possibly corresponds to TRBD1 (5 bases). CDR1 KGHSH and CDR2 LQKENI come from the germline V gene. CDR3 length equals 15 residues. Trimming removed 1 base at V and 10 bases at J, with 17 bases between. CDR3: CASSPRSDGTGPQHF. In DNA form, the CDR3 reads TGTGCCAGCTCACCACGAAGTGATGGGACGGGCCCCCAGCATTTT.

J is TRBJ1-2 and V is TRBV28; D is uncertain. This CDR3 is built from 12 residues. The germline V gene has CDR1 MDHEN and CDR2 SYDVKM. Trimming shortened V by 5 bases and J by 6 bases, and 10 bases separated the two germline ends. In nucleotides, the CDR3 is TGTGCCAGCAGTCTCAGGACTGATGGCTACACCTTC. It yields the protein CASSLRTDGYTF.

This chain links TRBV19 with TRBJ1-5; no clear D. Germline V CDR1 and CDR2: LNHDA, SQIVND (reference sequence). Trimming pared 2 bases from V and 0 bases from J, leaving 8 bases between. The CDR3 covers 15 residues. CDR3 nucleotide sequence: TGTGCCAGTAGTATATTCCTAGATAGCAATCAGCCCCAGCATTTT. Protein: CASSIFLDSNQPQHF.

The chain recombines TRBV5-1 with TRBJ1-2, with unresolved D. The V gene lost 5 bases and the J gene lost 8 bases, with 13 bases spanning the gap. The V gene's germline CDR1 is SGHRS and CDR2 YFSETQ. This CDR3 contains 12 residues. The CDR3: CASSLRPGGYTF. CDR3 in DNA: TGCGCCAGCAGTCTACGGCCCGGGGGCTACACCTTC. Together with reference TRBV5-1 and TRBJ1-2, the CDR3 gives the full variable domain: KAGVTQTPRYLIKTRGQQVTLSCSPISGHRSVSWYQQTPGQGLQFLFEYFSETQRNKGNFPGRFSGRQFSNSRSEMNVSTLELGDSALYLCASSLRPGGYTFGSGTRLTVV.

The chain is built from TRBV5-1 and TRBJ1-1; the match to TRBD1 covers 7 bases. After removal of 4 bases from V and 1 base from J, the junction contained 4 bases not matched to a gene. The CDR3 spans 14 residues. CDR1 is SGHRS and CDR2 is YFSETQ in the germline V gene. CDR3 nucleotide sequence: TGCGCCAGCAGCATCAGGACAGGGAACACTGAAGCTTTCTTT. Protein sequence: CASSIRTGNTEAFF.

V gene TRBV12-3 or TRBV12-4 combines with J gene TRBJ2-1; maybe TRBD2 (5 bases). The CDR3 sequence is 13 residues long. Deletions cut 6 bases from V and 7 bases from J, with 13 bases between. The chain's CDR3 is CASSPRGPNEQFF. DNA of the CDR3: TGTGCCAGCAGCCCCCGCGGGCCGAATGAGCAGTTCTTC.

V gene TRBV28 combines with J gene TRBJ2-7; maybe TRBD1 (6 bases). The germline V and J ends were trimmed by 6 bases and 3 bases, with 18 bases remaining between them. The CDR3 length is 15 residues. CDR1 is MDHEN, CDR2 SYDVKM, per germline. CDR3 residues: CASRVVGGRIYEQYF. The CDR3 DNA reads TGTGCCAGCAGGGTTGTAGGGGGACGGATCTACGAGCAGTACTTC.

For the CDR3, the DNA is TGTGCCAGCAGCCTCCGACAGGGCGCCCTAGCGGGGGTCGAGCAGTACTTC. Protein product: CASSLRQGALAGVEQYF. This chain joins TRBV7-2 and TRBJ2-7; 10 bases are a match to TRBD2. V gave up 5 bases and J gave up 6 bases; unmatched junction bases: 16. CDR1 is SGHTA, CDR2 FQGNSA, per germline. The CDR3 contains 17 residues.

This clone was counted a single time. This chain links TRBV4-1 with TRBJ2-7; D not certain. The CDR3 consists of 15 residues. Germline lookup yields CDR1 MGHRA and CDR2 YSYEKL. The ends were cut back, 1 base at V and 4 bases at J, with 14 bases in the middle. This CDR3 reads CASSQAPGRAYEQYF. CDR3 in DNA: TGCGCCAGCAGCCAAGCACCCGGTAGGGCTTACGAGCAGTACTTC.

This clone is labeled medium-sized. In DNA form, the CDR3 reads TGTGCCAGCAGCCGACTGAACACTGAAGCTTTCTTT. The encoded protein is CASSRLNTEAFF. V gene TRBV4-2 combines with J gene TRBJ1-1; no firm D call. The CDR3 covers 12 residues. V gave up 4 bases and J gave up 0 bases, with 3 bases separating them. Germline assignment: CDR1 LGHNA and CDR2 YNFKEQ.

The chain carries TRBV28 and TRBJ2-7; D is possibly TRBD2 (5 bases). In germline, CDR1 is MDHEN, CDR2 SYDVKM. The CDR3 contains 15 residues. Between the trimmed V and J ends, which lost 5 bases and 6 bases, there was a span of 20 bases. The CDR3 spells CASSIFGNPPSEQYF. The CDR3, as DNA: TGTGCCAGCAGTATCTTCGGGAATCCTCCTTCCGAGCAGTACTTC. The complete variable domain, with remaining parts taken from reference TRBV28 and TRBJ2-7, reads DVKVTQSSRYLVKRTGEKVFLECVQDMDHENMFWYRQDPGLGLRLIYFSYDVKMKEKGDIPEGYSVSREKKERFSLILESASTNQTSMYLCASSIFGNPPSEQYFGPGTRLTVT.

The CDR3 sequence is CASSEQTLARNEQFF. The CDR3 nucleotides are TGTGCCAGCAGTGAGCAAACCCTAGCGCGTAATGAGCAGTTCTTC. The genes are TRBV2 and TRBJ2-1, with TRBD2 as a possible D gene (6 bases). Trimming removed 3 bases at V and 7 bases at J, with 16 bases between. Germline V CDR1 and CDR2: SNHLY, FYNNEI. The CDR3 spans 15 residues.

The CDR3 protein is CASSQDHSVSASYNSPLHF. For the CDR3, the DNA is TGTGCCAGCAGCCAAGATCATTCAGTATCGGCGTCCTATAATTCACCCCTCCACTTT. The genes are TRBV4-2 and TRBJ1-6, with unresolved D. V lost 0 bases, J lost 1 base, and 16 bases lay in between. CDR1 and CDR2 (germline): LGHNA, YNFKEQ. The CDR3 covers 19 residues.

The chain uses TRBV4-1 and TRBJ2-5; 11 bases line up with TRBD2. CDR1 and CDR2 (germline): MGHRA, YSYEKL. There are 18 residues in the CDR3. Trimming removed 4 bases from V and 2 bases from J; junction bases left unmatched: 12. The CDR3 DNA follows: TGCGCCAGCAGCCGTGTAGCGGGAGGGGTTGGGTCTCAAGAGACCCAGTACTTC. Amino acids: CASSRVAGGVGSQETQYF.